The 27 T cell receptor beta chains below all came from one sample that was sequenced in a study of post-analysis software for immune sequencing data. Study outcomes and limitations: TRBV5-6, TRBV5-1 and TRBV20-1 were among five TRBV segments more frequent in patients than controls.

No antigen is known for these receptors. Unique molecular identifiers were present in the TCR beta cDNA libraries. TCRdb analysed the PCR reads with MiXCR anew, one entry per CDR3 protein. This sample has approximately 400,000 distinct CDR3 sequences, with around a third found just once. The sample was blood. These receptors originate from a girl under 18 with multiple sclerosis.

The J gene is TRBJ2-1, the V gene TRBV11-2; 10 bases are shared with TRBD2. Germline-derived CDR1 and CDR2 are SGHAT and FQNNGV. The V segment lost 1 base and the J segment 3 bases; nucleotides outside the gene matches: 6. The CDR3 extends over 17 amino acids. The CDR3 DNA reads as TGTGCCAGCAGCTTAGGAAAGCGGGGGGGCGTCTACAATGAGCAGTTCTTC. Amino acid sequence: CASSLGKRGGVYNEQFF.

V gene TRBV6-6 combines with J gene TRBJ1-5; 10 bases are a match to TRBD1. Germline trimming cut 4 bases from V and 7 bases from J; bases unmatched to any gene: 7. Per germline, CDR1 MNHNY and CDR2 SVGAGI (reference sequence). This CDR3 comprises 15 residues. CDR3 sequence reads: CASSSPDRGNQPQHF. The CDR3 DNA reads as TGTGCCAGCAGTTCCCCGGACAGGGGGAACCAGCCCCAGCATTTT.

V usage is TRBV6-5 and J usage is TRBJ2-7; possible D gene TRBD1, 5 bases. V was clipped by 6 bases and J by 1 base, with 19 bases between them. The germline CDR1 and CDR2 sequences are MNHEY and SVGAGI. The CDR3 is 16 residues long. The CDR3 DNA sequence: TGTGCCAGCAGCACCCTAGGGGCAGGGATGTCCTACGAGCAGTACTTC. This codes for CASSTLGAGMSYEQYF.

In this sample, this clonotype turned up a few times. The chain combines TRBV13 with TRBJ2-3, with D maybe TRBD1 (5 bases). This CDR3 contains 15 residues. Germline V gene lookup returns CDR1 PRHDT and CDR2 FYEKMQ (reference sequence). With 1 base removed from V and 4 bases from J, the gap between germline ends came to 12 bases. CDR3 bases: TGTGCCAGCAGCTTAGTGGGGCGAGAGCCAGATACGCAGTATTTT. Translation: CASSLVGREPDTQYF.

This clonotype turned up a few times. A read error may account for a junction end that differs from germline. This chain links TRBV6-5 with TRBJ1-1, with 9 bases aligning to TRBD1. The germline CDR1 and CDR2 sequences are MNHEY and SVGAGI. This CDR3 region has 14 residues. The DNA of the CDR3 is TGCGCCAGCAGCAAGGGACAGGGGAACACTGAAGCTTTCTTT. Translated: CASSKGQGNTEAFF.

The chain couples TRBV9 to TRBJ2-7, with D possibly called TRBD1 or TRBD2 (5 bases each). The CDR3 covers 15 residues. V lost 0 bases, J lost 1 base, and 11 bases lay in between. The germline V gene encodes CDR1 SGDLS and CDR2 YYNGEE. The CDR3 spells CASSVGGTWSYEQYF. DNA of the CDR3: TGTGCCAGCAGCGTAGGAGGGACGTGGTCCTACGAGCAGTACTTC. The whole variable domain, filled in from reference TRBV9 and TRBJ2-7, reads DSGVTQTPKHLITATGQRVTLRCSPRSGDLSVYWYQQSLDQGLQFLIQYYNGEERAKGNILERFSAQQFPDLHSELNLSSLELGDSALYFCASSVGGTWSYEQYFGPGTRLTVT.

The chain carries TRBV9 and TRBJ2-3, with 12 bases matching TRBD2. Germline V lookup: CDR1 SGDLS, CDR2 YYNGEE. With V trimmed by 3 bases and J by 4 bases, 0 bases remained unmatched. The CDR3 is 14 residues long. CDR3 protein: CASSGLAGADTQYF. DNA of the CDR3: TGTGCCAGCAGCGGACTAGCGGGGGCAGATACGCAGTATTTT.

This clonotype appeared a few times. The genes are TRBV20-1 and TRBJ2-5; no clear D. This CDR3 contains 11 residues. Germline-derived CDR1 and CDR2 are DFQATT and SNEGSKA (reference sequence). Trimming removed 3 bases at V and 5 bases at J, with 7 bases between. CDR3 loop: CSARARETQYF. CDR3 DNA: TGCAGTGCTAGGGCCAGGGAGACCCAGTACTTC.

The CDR3 nucleotides read TGCAGTGCTAGAGCCCGTGCCCGTACGCAAATGAATGAGCAGTTCTTC. It yields the protein CSARARARTQMNEQFF. The chain couples TRBV20-1 to TRBJ2-1; D unclear. The germline V gene encodes CDR1 DFQATT and CDR2 SNEGSKA (reference sequence). V was cut by 1 base and J by 7 bases, with 20 bases left in between. The CDR3 consists of 16 residues.

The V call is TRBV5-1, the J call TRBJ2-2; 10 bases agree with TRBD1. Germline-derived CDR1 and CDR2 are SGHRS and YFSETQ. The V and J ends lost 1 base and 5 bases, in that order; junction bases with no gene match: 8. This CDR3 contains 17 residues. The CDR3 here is CASSLSTGGMGTGELFF. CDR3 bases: TGCGCCAGCAGCTTGTCGACAGGGGGCATGGGGACCGGGGAGCTGTTTTTT.

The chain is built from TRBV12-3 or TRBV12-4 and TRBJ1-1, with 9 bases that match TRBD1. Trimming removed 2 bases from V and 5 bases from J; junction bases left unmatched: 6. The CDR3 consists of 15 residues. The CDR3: CASSLPTGGRTEAFF. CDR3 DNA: TGTGCCAGCAGTTTACCGACAGGGGGAAGAACTGAAGCTTTCTTT.

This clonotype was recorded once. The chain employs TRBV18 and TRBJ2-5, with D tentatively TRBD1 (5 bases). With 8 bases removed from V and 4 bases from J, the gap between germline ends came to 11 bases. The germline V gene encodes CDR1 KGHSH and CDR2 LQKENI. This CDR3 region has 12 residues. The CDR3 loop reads CASLGVPETQYF. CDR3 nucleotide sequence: TGTGCCAGCCTAGGGGTCCCAGAGACCCAGTACTTC.

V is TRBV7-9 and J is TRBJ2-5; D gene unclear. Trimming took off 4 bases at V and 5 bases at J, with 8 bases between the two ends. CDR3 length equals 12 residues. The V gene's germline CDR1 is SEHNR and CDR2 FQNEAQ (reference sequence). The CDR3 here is CASSWEVETQYF. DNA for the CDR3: TGTGCCAGCAGCTGGGAAGTGGAGACCCAGTACTTC.

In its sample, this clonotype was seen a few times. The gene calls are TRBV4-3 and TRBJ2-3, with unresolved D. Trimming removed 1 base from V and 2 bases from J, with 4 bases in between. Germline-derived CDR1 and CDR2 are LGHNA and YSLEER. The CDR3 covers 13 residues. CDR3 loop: CASSQGDTDTQYF. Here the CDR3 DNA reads TGCGCCAGCAGCCAAGGGGACACAGATACGCAGTATTTT.

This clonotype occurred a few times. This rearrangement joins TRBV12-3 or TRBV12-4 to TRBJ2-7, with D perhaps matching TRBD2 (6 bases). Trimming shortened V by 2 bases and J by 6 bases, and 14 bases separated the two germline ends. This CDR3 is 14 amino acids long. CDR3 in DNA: TGTGCCAGCAGTTTACTGGGACTCAGCCCCGAGCAGTACTTC. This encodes CASSLLGLSPEQYF.

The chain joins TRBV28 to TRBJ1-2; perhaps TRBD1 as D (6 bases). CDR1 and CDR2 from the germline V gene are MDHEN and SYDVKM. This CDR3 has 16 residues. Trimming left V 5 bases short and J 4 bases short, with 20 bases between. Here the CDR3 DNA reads TGTGCCAGCAGTCCCGTCGGGACACTTGACTCCTATGGCTACACCTTC. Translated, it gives CASSPVGTLDSYGYTF.

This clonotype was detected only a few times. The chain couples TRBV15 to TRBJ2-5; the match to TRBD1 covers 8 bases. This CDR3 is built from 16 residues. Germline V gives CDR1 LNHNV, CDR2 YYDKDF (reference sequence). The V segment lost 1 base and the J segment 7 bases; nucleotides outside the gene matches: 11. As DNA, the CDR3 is TGTGCCACCAGCAGAGGGATAACAGGGGGGTCGGGGACCCAGTACTTC. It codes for CATSRGITGGSGTQYF.

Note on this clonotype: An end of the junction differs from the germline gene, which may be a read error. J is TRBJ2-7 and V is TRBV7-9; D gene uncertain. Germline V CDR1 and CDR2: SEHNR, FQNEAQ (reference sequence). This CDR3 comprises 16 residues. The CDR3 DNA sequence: TGTGCCATCAGCCCCCGACCGATCTCCAGCTCCTACGAGCAGTACTTC. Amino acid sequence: CAISPRPISSSYEQYF.

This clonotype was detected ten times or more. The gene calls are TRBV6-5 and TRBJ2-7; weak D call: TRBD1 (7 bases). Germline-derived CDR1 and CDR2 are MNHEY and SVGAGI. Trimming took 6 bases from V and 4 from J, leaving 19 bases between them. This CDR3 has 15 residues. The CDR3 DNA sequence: TGTGCCAGCAGGCAGATGGCAGGGGGGTCATACGAGCAGTACTTC. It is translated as CASRQMAGGSYEQYF.

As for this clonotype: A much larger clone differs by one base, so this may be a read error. CDR3 coding DNA: TGCAGCGTTGACGGGACAGGCGGCAATGAGCAGTTCTTC. Protein: CSVDGTGGNEQFF. The chain employs TRBV29-1 and TRBJ2-1; TRBD1 matches 8 bases. The CDR3 covers 13 residues. In germline, CDR1 is SQVTM, CDR2 ANQGSEA. The V gene end was trimmed by 3 bases and the J gene end by 6 bases; junction bases not matched to a gene: 4.

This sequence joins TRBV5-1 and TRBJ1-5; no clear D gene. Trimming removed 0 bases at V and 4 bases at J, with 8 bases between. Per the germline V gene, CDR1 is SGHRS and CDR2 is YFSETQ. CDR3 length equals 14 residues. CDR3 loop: CASSLGDVNQPQHF. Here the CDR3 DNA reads TGCGCCAGCAGCTTGGGAGACGTAAATCAGCCCCAGCATTTT.

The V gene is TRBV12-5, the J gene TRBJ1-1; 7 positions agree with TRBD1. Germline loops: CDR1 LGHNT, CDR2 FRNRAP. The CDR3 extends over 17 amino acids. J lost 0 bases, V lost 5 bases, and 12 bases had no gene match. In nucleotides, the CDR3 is TGTGCTAGTGGTACGACAGGGCCCCCCATCATGAACACTGAAGCTTTCTTT. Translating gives CASGTTGPPIMNTEAFF.

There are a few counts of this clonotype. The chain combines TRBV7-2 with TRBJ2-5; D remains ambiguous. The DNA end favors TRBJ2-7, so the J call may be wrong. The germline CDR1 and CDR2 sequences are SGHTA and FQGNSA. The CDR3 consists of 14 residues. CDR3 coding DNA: TGTGCCAGCAGCGAAGGCTCCCGTGGCTACGAGCAGTACTTC. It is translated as CASSEGSRGYEQYF.

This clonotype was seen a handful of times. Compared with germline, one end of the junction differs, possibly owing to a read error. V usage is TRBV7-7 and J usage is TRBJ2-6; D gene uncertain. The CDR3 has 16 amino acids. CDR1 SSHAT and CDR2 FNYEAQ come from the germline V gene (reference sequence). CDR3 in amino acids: CASSPSGRPGANVLTF. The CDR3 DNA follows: TGTGCTAGCAGCCCCTCTGGCCGGCCTGGGGCCAACGTCCTGACTTTC.

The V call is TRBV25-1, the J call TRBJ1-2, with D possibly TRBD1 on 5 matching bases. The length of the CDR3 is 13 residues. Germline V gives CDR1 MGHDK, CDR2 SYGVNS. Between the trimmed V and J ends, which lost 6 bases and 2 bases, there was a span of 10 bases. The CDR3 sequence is CASRRGGNYGYTF. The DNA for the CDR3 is TGTGCCAGCAGGAGGGGAGGAAACTATGGCTACACCTTC.

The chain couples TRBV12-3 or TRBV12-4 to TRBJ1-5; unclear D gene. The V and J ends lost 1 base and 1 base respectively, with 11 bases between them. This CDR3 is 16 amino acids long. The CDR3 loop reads CASSLVHTGSNQPQHF. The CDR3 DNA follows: TGTGCCAGCAGTTTAGTACATACGGGGAGCAATCAGCCCCAGCATTTT.

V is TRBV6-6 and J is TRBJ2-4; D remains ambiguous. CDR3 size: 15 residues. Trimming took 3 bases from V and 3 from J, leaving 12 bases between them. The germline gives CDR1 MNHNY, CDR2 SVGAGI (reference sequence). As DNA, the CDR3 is TGTGCCAGCAGTTATGACTCTGTTAGCAAAAACATTCAGTACTTC. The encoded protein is CASSYDSVSKNIQYF.